The following is a T cell receptor beta chain sequence with its context. Its antigen remains undetermined. Nothing much larger sits one base from this clone, and base qualities are not available. Donors were healthy HIV-negative adults with no recently reported acute infections or vaccinations. Every donor was a Caucasian adult residing in Nashville, Tennessee, USA. CD8 memory samples combined magnetically selected CD45RO+ cells with CCR7-negative CD45RA+ effector memory (TemRA) cells. Blood was collected by leukapheresis, and PBMCs were isolated by Ficoll-Histopaque density gradient centrifugation and then cryopreserved in liquid nitrogen vapor phase. Analytical flow cytometry was used to check the purity and quantity of every magnetically sorted T cell population. From each sorted fraction, genomic DNA was isolated and quantified by UV absorbance on a Nanodrop 2000c. Using the deep immunoSEQ assay, TCR CDR3 regions were amplified from genomic DNA by multiplex PCR. Genomic DNA extracted from each cell subset was distributed evenly over all wells of several immunoSEQ 96-well plates, and each plate served as one replicate. For sorted subsets, each replicate PCR was loaded with about 0.2 ug genomic DNA, equivalent to some 27,000 T cell genomes. Purified libraries were quantified with a Qubit 3.0 fluorometer, sized on a Bioanalyzer 2100, and re-quantified with the KAPA Library Quantification kit. Every immunoSEQ 96-well plate was sequenced on a separate single-read 150-cycle Illumina NextSeq 550 flow cell. As for the authors' bioinformatics: Because the immunoSEQ output held only junctional sequences and lacked quality scores, the filtering could not match the filtering applied to full-length reads. Sequences were annotated with PyIR, a Python wrapper for IgBLAST v1.9, using IMGT germline references to assign V/J genes and CDR3. Reads were filtered out if the reads had weak V/J assignments (E-value above 1e-6), no CDR3, stop codons, out-of-frame junctions, or ambiguous translated residues. V3J clonotypes were defined by identical inferred V gene, J gene, and CDR3 amino acid sequence. To compute the percentage overlap between repertoires, the number of shared unique clonotypes was divided by the size of the smaller repertoire. Richness of each repertoire was evaluated using RTK rarefaction, the Chao1 estimator, and Recon v2.1 estimates of unobserved clonotypes. For all TCRbeta clonotypes obtained by the gDNA method from several donors, generation probabilities were computed with OLGA. Here the immuneACCESS table is served through TCRdb, limited to in-frame sequences with V and J called. Missing clones are a known gap in these copies; in checked studies unresolved V genes cover under half, and the rest lacks a known reason. V and J calls and clone size follow that table, whereas D and trimming were derived from the DNA. Across this sample there are approximately 92,000 clones, with roughly three quarters seen only once. About half of the sample lies in the top ten.

The entry originates in a study of shared clonotypes between healthy human individuals (dated by TCRdb to the early 2020s). Study-level background: Two women and a few men aged 18 to 49 years were included in the cohort. For each donor, CD4 naive and CD4 memory were each run on three plates, CD8 naive on two plates, and CD8 memory on one plate. The study deeply sequenced blood TCR repertoires of 5 or 6 healthy adults to estimate repertoire size and the extent of clonotype sharing between individuals. Libraries were prepared and TCR repertoires were sequenced by different laboratories using diverse techniques, in order to increase sequencing depth and limit assay-specific biases. Each donor's leukapheresis produced roughly between about 0.9 and 9.5 billion PBMCs. The paper's findings and limits, for the study overall: Only blood was sampled, and tissue TCR repertoires likely differ from those in blood. The genetic and exposure-history diversity represented was limited by the small number of donors. Naive subsets generally had larger estimated clonotype richness than memory subsets. Pairwise subsampling led to the expectation that sequencing depth would affect the degree of clonotype sharing among donors. Incomplete sequencing was indicated by rarefaction of sorted-subset datasets, despite the large sequencing depth. Around 5% of naive CD4, more than 3% of naive CD8, about 2.5% of memory CD4, and approximately 0.39% of memory CD8 clonotypes were shared across several donors. Compared with non-shared clonotypes, the clonotypes found in all four sorted-subset donors had higher generation probabilities.

From the cysteine through the phenylalanine, the CDR3 covers 15 amino acids. The sequence is cut down to CDR3 DNA, 45 bases in frame from base 1. A distance of 16 bases separates the germline ends of V and J, which lose 8 bases and 3 bases respectively. CDR1 MNHNY and CDR2 SVGAGI were looked up in the germline V gene (reference sequence). This chain joins TRBV6-6 to TRBJ2-2, with a weak D call of TRBD2 (6 bases match). Specimen: memory CD8+ T cells sorted from blood. Taken with the paper, the label for cell subset or site translates to: CD45RO+ cells pooled with CCR7-negative TemRA cells. This TCR derives from a man aged 25 to 40 in good health. The DNA reads TGTGCCAGCCGGATCGGGAGAACGGACACCGGGGAGCTGTTTTTT. The encoded protein is CASRIGRTDTGELFF.